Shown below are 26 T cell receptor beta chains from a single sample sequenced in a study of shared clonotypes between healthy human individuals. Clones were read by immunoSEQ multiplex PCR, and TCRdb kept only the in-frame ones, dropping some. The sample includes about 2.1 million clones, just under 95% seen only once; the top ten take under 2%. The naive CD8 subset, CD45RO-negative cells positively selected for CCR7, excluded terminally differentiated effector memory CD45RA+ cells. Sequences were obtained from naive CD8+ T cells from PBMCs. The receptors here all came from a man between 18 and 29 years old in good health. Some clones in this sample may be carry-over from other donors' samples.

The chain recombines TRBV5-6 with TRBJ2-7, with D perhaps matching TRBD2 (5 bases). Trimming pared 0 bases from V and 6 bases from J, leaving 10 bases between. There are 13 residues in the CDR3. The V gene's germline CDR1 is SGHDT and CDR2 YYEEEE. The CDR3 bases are TGTGCCAGCAGCTTGGGAGGGTGGGGCGAGCAGTACTTC. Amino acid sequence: CASSLGGWGEQYF.

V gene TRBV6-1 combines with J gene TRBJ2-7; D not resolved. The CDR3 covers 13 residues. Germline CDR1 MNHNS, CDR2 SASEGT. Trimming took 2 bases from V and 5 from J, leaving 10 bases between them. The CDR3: CASSERVIHEQYF. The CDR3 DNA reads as TGTGCCAGCAGTGAAAGGGTAATCCACGAGCAGTACTTC.

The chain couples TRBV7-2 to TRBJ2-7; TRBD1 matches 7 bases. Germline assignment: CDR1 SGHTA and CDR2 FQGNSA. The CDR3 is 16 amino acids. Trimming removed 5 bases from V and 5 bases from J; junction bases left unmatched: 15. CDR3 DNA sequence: TGTGCCAGCAGCCACATAATAAGACAGGGCTTTCACGAGCAGTACTTC. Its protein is CASSHIIRQGFHEQYF. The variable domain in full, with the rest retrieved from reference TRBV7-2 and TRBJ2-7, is GAGVSQSPSNKVTEKGKDVELRCDPISGHTALYWYRQSLGQGLEFLIYFQGNSAPDKSGLPSDRFSAERTGGSVSTLTIQRTQQEDSAVYLCASSHIIRQGFHEQYFGPGTRLTVT.

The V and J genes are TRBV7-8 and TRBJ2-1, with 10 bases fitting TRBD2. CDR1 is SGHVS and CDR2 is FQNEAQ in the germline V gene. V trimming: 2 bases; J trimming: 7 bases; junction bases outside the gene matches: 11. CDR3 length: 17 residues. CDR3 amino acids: CASSLLAAGGPRNEQFF. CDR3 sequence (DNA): TGTGCCAGCAGCTTATTAGCAGCGGGAGGGCCTCGGAATGAGCAGTTCTTC.

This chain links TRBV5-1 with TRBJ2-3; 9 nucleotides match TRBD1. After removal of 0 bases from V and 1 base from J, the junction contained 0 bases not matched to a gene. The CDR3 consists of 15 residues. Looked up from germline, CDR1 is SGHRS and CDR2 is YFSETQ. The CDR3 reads CASSLGDRGTDTQYF. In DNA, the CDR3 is TGCGCCAGCAGCTTGGGGGACAGGGGCACAGATACGCAGTATTTT.

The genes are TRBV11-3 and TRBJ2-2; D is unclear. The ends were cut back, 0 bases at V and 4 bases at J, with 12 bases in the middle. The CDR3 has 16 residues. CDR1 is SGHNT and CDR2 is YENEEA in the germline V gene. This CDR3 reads CASSLDDRVGTGELFF. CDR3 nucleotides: TGTGCCAGCAGCTTAGATGATCGGGTCGGCACCGGGGAGCTGTTTTTT.

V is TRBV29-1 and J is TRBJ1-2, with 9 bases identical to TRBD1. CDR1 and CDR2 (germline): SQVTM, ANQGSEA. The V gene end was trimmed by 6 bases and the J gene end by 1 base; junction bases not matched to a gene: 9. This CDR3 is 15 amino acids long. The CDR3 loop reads CSVGGQGLYNYGYTF. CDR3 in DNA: TGCAGCGTGGGGGGACAGGGCCTTTATAACTATGGCTACACCTTC.

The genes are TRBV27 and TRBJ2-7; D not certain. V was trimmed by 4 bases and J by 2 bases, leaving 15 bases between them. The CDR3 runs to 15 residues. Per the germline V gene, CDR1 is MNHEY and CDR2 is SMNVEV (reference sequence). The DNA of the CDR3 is TGTGCCAGCAGTTCACAGAACACGCCACCCTACGAGCAGTACTTC. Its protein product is CASSSQNTPPYEQYF.

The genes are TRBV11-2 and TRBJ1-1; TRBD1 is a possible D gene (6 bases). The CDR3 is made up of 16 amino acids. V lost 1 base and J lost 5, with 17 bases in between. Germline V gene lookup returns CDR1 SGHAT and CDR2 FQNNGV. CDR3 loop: CASSLVEFGGRTEAFF. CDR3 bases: TGTGCCAGCAGCTTAGTGGAATTCGGGGGGCGGACTGAAGCTTTCTTT.

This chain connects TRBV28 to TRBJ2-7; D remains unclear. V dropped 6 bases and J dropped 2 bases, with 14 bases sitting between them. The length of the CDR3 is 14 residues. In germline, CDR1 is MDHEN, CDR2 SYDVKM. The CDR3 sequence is CASRVETRAYEQYF. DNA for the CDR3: TGTGCCAGCAGGGTTGAGACCCGGGCCTACGAGCAGTACTTC.

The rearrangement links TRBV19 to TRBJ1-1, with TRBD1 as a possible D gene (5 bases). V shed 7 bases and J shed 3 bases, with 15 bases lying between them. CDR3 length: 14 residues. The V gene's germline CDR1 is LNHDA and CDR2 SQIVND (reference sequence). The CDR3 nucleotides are TGTGCCAGTACCCACCTTGGGACGTACACTGAAGCTTTCTTT. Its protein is CASTHLGTYTEAFF.

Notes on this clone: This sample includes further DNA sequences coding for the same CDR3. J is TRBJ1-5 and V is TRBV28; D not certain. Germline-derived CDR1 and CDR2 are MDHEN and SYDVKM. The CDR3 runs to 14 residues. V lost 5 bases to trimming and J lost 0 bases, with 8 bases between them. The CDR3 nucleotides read TGTGCCAGCAGTCTACTGGGTAGCAATCAGCCCCAGCATTTT. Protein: CASSLLGSNQPQHF.

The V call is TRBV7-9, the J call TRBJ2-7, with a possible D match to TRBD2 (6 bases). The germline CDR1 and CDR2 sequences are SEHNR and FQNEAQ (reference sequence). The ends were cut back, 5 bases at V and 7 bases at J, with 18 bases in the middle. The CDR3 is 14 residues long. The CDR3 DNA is TGTGCCAGCAGCCCGGCGGGCGCGGGGCGGGAGCAGTACTTC. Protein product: CASSPAGAGREQYF.

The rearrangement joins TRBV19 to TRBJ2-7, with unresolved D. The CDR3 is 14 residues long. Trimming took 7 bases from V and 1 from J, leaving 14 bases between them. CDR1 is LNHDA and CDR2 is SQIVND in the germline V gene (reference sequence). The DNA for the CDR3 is TGTGCCAGTACCAAGCAACACAGTTCCTACGAGCAGTACTTC. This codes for CASTKQHSSYEQYF.

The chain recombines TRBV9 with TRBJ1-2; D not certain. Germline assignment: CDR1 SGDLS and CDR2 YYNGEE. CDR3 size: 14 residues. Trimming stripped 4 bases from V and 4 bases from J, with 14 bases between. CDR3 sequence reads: CASSPLRFTYGYTF. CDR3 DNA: TGTGCCAGCAGCCCCCTTCGATTCACCTATGGCTACACCTTC.

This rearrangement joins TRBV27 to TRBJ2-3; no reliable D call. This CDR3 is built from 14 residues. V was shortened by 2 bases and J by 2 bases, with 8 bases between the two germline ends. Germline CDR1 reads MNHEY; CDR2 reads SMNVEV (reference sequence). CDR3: CASSLLPFTDTQYF. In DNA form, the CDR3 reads TGTGCCAGCAGTTTACTCCCGTTCACAGATACGCAGTATTTT.

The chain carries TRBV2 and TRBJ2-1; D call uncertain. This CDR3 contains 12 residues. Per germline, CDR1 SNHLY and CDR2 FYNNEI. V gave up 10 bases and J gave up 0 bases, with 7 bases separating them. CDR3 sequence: CATAYSYNEQFF. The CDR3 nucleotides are TGTGCCACCGCCTACTCCTACAATGAGCAGTTCTTC.

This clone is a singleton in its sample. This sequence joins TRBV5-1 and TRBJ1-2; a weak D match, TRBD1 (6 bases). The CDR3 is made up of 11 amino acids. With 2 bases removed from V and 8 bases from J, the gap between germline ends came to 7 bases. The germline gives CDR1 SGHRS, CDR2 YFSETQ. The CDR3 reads CASSFDRGYTF. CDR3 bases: TGCGCCAGCAGCTTCGACAGGGGCTACACCTTC.

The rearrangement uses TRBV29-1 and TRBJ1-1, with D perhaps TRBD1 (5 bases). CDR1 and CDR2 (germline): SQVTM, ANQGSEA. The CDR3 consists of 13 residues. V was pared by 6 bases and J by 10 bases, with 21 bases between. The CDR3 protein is CSVPGELGGVAFF. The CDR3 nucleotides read TGCAGCGTCCCCGGGGAGCTTGGGGGAGTAGCTTTCTTT.

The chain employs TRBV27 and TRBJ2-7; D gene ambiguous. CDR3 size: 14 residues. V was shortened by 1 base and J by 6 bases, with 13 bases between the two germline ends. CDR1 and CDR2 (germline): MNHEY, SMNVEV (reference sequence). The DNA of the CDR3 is TGTGCCAGCAGTTTATACGCCCCTTATCGCGAGCAGTACTTC. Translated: CASSLYAPYREQYF.

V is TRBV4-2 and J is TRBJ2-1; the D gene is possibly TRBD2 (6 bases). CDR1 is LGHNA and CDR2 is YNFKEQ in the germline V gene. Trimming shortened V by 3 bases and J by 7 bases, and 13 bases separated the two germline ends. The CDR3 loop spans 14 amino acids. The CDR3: CASSHGGMGNEQFF. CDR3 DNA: TGTGCCAGCAGCCATGGGGGGATGGGGAATGAGCAGTTCTTC.

CDR3 region: CASSLEGTQGANVLTF. Here the CDR3 DNA reads TGTGCCAGCAGCTTAGAGGGCACCCAAGGGGCCAACGTCCTGACTTTC. The genes are TRBV7-9 and TRBJ2-6; D is unclear. V lost 1 base, J lost 4 bases, and 11 bases lay in between. Germline assignment: CDR1 SEHNR and CDR2 FQNEAQ (reference sequence). This CDR3 is 16 amino acids long.

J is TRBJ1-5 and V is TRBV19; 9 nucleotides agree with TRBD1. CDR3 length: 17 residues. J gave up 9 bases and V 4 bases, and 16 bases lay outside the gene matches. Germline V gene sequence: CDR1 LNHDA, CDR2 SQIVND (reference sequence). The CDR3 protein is CASSSLPGQGIGVPQHF. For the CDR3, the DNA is TGTGCCAGTAGTAGTCTACCCGGACAGGGGATAGGGGTGCCCCAGCATTTT.

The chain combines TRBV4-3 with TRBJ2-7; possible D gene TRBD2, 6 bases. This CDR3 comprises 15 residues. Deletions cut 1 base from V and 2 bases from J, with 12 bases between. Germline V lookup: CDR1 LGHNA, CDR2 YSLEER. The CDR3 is CASSQVFSGTYEQYF. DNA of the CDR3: TGCGCCAGCAGCCAAGTATTTAGCGGAACCTACGAGCAGTACTTC.

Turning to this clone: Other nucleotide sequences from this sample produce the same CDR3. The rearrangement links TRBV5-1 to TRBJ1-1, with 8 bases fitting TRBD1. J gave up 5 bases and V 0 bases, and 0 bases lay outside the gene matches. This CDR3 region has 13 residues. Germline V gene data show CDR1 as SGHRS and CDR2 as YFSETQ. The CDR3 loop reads CASSLDRGTEAFF. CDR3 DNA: TGCGCCAGCAGCTTGGACAGGGGGACTGAAGCTTTCTTT.

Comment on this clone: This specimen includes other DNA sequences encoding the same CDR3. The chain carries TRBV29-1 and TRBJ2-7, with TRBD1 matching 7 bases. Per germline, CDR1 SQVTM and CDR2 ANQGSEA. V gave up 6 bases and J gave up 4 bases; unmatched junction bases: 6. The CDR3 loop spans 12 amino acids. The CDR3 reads CSVRTGWYEQYF. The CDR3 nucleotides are TGCAGCGTGCGGACAGGTTGGTACGAGCAGTACTTC.